This TCR beta chain emerged from a study of blood T cell repertoires in COVID-19. Overall study context: The origin of the acute and convalescent COVID-19 samples was the United States, Italy and Spain. The analysed material was cDNA or gDNA that came from T cells, B-cell-depleted T cells, or PBMCs.

Original analysis: The authors estimated nucleated cell counts from reference gene primer amplification. Profiled with immunoSEQ multiplex PCR; TCRdb holds only in-frame clones, not every one. That table furnishes V, J and clone size, whereas the DNA furnished D and trimming. The sample carries 150,000 or so clones, less than 90% recorded once. This clone was seen a single time. CDR3 length equals 13 residues. Germline values: CDR1 ENHRY, CDR2 SYGVKD. V was pared by 9 bases and J by 7 bases, with 8 bases of the junction left unmatched. Material: peripheral blood. The rearrangement uses TRBV10-3 and TRBJ2-5, with TRBD2 identical over 10 bases. The receptor was isolated from a human donor in a cohort sampled during active COVID-19. CDR3 in DNA: TGTGCCATTCCTAGCGGGGGTCCGGGGACCCAGTACTTC. Translating gives CAIPSGGPGTQYF.